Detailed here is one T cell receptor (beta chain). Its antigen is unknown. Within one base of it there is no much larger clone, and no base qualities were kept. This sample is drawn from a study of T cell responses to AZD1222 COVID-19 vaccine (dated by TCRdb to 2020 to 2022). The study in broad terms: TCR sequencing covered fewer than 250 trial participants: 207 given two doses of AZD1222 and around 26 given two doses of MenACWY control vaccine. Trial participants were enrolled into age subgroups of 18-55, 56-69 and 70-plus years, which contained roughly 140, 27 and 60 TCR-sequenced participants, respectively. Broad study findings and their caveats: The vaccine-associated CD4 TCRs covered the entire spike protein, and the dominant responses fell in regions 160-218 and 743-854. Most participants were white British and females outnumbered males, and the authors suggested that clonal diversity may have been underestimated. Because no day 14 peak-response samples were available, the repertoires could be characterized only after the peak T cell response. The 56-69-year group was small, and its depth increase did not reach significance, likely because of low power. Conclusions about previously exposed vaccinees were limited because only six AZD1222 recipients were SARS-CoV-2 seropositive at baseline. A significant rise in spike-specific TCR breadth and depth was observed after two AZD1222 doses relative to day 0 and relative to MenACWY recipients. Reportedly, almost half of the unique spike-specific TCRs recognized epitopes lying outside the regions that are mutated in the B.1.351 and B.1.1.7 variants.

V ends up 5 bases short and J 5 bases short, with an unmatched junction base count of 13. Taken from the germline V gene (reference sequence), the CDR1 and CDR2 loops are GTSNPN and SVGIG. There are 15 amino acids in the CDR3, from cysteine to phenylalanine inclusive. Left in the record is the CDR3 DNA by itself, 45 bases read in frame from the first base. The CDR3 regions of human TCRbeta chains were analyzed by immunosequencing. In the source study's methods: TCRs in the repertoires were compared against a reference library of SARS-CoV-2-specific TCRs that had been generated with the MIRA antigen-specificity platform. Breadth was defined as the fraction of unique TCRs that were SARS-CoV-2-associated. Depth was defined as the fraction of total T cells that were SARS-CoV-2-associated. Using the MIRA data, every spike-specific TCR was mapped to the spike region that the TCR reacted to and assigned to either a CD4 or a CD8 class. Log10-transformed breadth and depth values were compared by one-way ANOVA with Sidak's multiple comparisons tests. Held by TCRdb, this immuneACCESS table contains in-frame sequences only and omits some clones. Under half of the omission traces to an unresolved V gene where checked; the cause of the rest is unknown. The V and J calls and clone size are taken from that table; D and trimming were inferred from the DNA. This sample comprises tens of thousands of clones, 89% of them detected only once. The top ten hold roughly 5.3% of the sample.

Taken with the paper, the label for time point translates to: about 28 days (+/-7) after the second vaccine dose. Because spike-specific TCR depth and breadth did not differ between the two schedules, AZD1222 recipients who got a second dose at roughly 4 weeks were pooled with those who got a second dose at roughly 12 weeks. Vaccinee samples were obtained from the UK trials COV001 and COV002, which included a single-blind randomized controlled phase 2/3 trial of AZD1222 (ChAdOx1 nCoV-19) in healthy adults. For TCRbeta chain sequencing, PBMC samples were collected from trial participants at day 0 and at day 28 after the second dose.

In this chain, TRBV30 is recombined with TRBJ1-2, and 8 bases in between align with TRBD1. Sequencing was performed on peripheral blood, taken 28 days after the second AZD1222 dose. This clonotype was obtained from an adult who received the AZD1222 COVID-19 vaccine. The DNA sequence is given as TGTGCCTGGGGTACTTCAGGGGGCGCGTCATATGGCTACACCTTC. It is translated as CAWGTSGGASYGYTF.